Listed here is a single T cell receptor beta chain. Its specificity is not known. This record comes from a study of cytomegalovirus exposure and HLA in healthy donors. About the research overall: A prior analysis found more than 90 million unique TCR beta sequences from around 200 million T cells. General study points: The authors assumed roughly uniform sequencing depth across donors for presence/absence analyses.

V lost 6 bases to trimming and J lost 6 bases; unmatched junction nucleotides: 8. CDR3 length: 16 amino acids. CDR1 is LNHDA and CDR2 is SQIVND in the germline V gene (reference sequence). PCR involved 60 Vbeta and 13 Jbeta primers. Clones were sequenced by immunoSEQ multiplex PCR, and TCRdb holds only the in-frame ones, with some missing. The sample contains around 110,000 clones, around 76% of which appear only once. This clonotype originated in a man aged 25 to 40 in good health and CMV-seropositive. The sample taken for sequencing was PBMCs. The genes are TRBV19 and TRBJ2-3; 14 bases fit TRBD2. The CDR3 protein is CASSPGLAGGIDTQYF. Here the CDR3 DNA reads TGTGCCAGTAGCCCTGGACTAGCGGGGGGAATCGATACGCAGTATTTT.